This TCR beta chain stems from a study of regulatory T cells in long-lasting Graves disease. Findings of the study overall: The study found TRBV28, TRBJ1-2 and TRBJ2-5 favored in persistent disease.

Trimming took 4 bases from V and 5 from J, leaving 12 bases between them. This CDR3 contains 14 residues. Germline-derived CDR1 and CDR2 are KGHDR and SFDVKD. Time point: newly diagnosed GD, antithyroid drugs for less than 3 months. RNA from PBMCs was the source of the TCR library. As for this clonotype: Its antigen is not known.

Both iRepertoire HTBI primers and Arm-PCR of CDR3 regions were used to build the TCR beta libraries. TCRdb independently ran MiXCR on the multiplex PCR reads; one entry per CDR3 protein. The sample holds about 350,000 distinct CDR3 sequences, 15% to 20% seen once. These data are also associated with another study on T cells in Graves' hyperthyroidism and ophthalmopathy.

The sequenced sample was peripheral blood mononuclear cells (PBMCs), obtained at new diagnosis, from a patient treated with antithyroid drugs. The chain links TRBV24-1 to TRBJ2-3, with no clear D. The clonotype comes from a woman between 18 and 29 years old with Graves disease. CDR3 sequence reads: CATSDPGRGDTQYF. Here the CDR3 DNA reads TGTGCCACCAGTGACCCCGGAAGAGGAGATACGCAGTATTTT.